The clone carrying this T cell receptor beta chain has just one count. The data derive from a study of shared clonotypes between healthy human individuals. For the study at large: Three plates each covered CD4 naive and memory; CD8 naive two, CD8 memory one.

The germline V gene has CDR1 ENHRY and CDR2 SYGVKD. The CDR3 is made up of 13 amino acids. The junction had 9 bases not matched to a gene; V was cut back by 6 bases and J by 9 bases. Each sample came from a Caucasian adult donor living in Nashville, Tennessee. Some clones are missing from TCRdb's copy, which holds only in-frame ones; the method was immunoSEQ multiplex PCR. The sample includes some 240,000 clones, under 80% of them seen just once. This TCR came from a man aged 25 to 40 in good health. The specimen was memory CD4+ T cells sorted from blood. Subset specified: CD45RA-negative fraction. The chain carries TRBV10-3 and TRBJ1-1; 8 nucleotides match TRBD1. CDR3 coding DNA: TGTGCCATCAGAGACAGGGGCCGCGCCCAAGCTTTCTTT. This sequence encodes CAIRDRGRAQAFF.